The clone carrying this T cell receptor (beta chain) was counted a single time. The data stem from a study of cytomegalovirus exposure and HLA in healthy donors. Repertoires were generated with immunoSEQ multiplex PCR, while TCRdb's copy carries only in-frame clones and drops some. The sample carries approximately 150,000 clones, more than 75% recorded once. Sequenced: PBMCs. The TCR comes from a man aged 18-30 years in good health and CMV-seropositive.

DNA of the CDR3: TGTGCCAGCAGCTTAGAGTCGGGTTCCTACAATGAGCAGTTCTTC. Its translation: CASSLESGSYNEQFF. The J gene is TRBJ2-1, the V gene TRBV5-4; D remains ambiguous. Looked up from germline, CDR1 is SGHNT and CDR2 is YYREEE (reference sequence). V lost 2 bases, J lost 1 base, and 10 bases lay in between. The CDR3 has 15 residues.